The clone carrying this T cell receptor beta chain was seen repeatedly, ten times or more. Its target is unknown. The data originate from a study of identical twins. A universal primer site was created by template switching, with the cDNA bearing unique molecular identifiers. MiXCR, applied by TCRdb to the 5' RACE reads, yields one record per CDR3 protein. The sample carries about 240,000 distinct CDR3 sequences, 6% to 8.5% recorded once. CDR1 and CDR2 (germline): SNHLY, FYNNEI. V was clipped by 11 bases and J by 5 bases, with 16 bases between them. The CDR3 runs 12 residues. General study points: The presence of invariant MAIT and iNKT cells could partly confound analyses of zero-insertion sequences. High-abundance cord blood beta clonotypes had fewer insertions; memory repertoires showed none.

This same sample was also part of a study on yellow fever vaccine responses in identical twins. From that second work: Twins' vaccine T cell response reportedly seemed partly convergent, partly personalized.

The chain employs TRBV2 and TRBJ2-7; D perhaps matches TRBD1 (5 bases). Source material: CD8+ T cells sorted from blood. The clonotype originates from a young woman in good health. The CDR3 here is CAGRQGYDEQYF. The CDR3 region has the DNA TGTGCCGGCCGCCAGGGTTACGACGAGCAGTACTTC. The entire variable domain, with the rest obtained from reference TRBV2 and TRBJ2-7, is as follows: EPEVTQTPSHQVTQMGQEVILRCVPISNHLYFYWYRQILGQKVEFLVSFYNNEISEKSEIFDDQFSVERPDGSNFTLKIRSTKLEDSAMYFCAGRQGYDEQYFGPGTRLTVT.